The present TCR beta chain was sequenced within a study of blood T cell repertoires in COVID-19. Study in general: Material from acute and convalescent COVID-19 was sourced from the United States, Italy and Spain.

This table comes from immunoSEQ multiplex PCR, and its TCRdb copy is limited to in-frame clones, with some not included. The table includes about 150,000 clones, 83% detected once. This clone was counted between two and nine times. The CDR3 length is 15 residues. Trimming removed 1 base from V and 5 bases from J, with 14 bases in between. Germline V lookup: CDR1 LNHDA, CDR2 SQIVND (reference sequence). The clonotype comes from a woman aged 55-69 years with COVID-19, enrolled during active disease. The V call is TRBV19, the J call TRBJ2-5; TRBD1 might be the D (6 bases). The sequencing sample was made of peripheral blood. This CDR3 reads CASSIGGTPGETQYF. The CDR3 DNA reads as TGTGCCAGTAGTATAGGGGGGACACCTGGGGAGACCCAGTACTTC.